This T cell receptor beta chain was sequenced for a study of T-cell reconstitution after alpha-beta-depleted transplantation in children. Study-wide results and limits: The origin of alpha-beta T cells about two months after transplant was reportedly several hundred expanded graft clones.

Germline V gene lookup returns CDR1 SGHVS and CDR2 FQNEAQ. CDR3 length: 16 residues. V was pared by 5 bases and J by 6 bases, with 9 bases of the junction left unmatched. Construction of the TCRbeta library involved unique molecular identifiers. TCRdb re-analysed the PCR reads in MiXCR, keeping a single row per CDR3 protein. The data contain about 27,000 distinct CDR3 sequences, roughly a sixth of them singletons. This clonotype was observed a handful of times. Antigen specificity is unknown. Sequencing was performed on PBMCs, mostly from graft donor cells, taken 60 days after TCRalphabeta/CD19-depleted stem cell transplant. The sequence was collected from a male patient between 2 and 10 years old who had a stem cell transplant for acute lymphoblastic leukemia, so the T cells may come from the graft donor. V usage is TRBV7-8 and J usage is TRBJ1-4; 10 bases are a match to TRBD1. In DNA, the CDR3 is TGTGCCAGCAGCCCACGGGCGGGACAGGGGCATGAAAAACTGTTTTTT. This codes for CASSPRAGQGHEKLFF.